A single sample is the source of the 26 T cell receptor beta chains below, sequenced in a study of cytomegalovirus exposure and HLA in healthy donors. PCR amplification relied on 60 Vbeta primers (plus 13 Jbeta primers). Libraries were prepared by immunoSEQ multiplex PCR; TCRdb keeps only in-frame clonotypes and omits some of them. In the table there are about 82,000 clones, approximately 60% of which are singletons. The sample comprised PBMCs. These receptors all stem from a woman between 45 and 60 years old in good health and CMV-seropositive.

The chain employs TRBV11-2 and TRBJ2-7; 10 bases align to TRBD1. Germline trimming cut 1 base from V and 5 bases from J; bases unmatched to any gene: 8. This CDR3 has 16 residues. The germline gives CDR1 SGHAT, CDR2 FQNNGV. The CDR3 sequence: CASSLGPGTGDHEQYF. Here the CDR3 DNA reads TGTGCCAGCAGCTTAGGTCCCGGGACAGGGGACCACGAGCAGTACTTC.

The chain uses TRBV6-6 and TRBJ1-1; no reliable D call. Germline CDR1 reads MNHNY; CDR2 reads SVGAGI (reference sequence). The CDR3 has 11 amino acids. Trimming removed 3 bases from V and 10 bases from J, with 9 bases in between. The CDR3 loop reads CASSYSGIAFF. CDR3 bases: TGTGCCAGCAGTTATAGCGGCATAGCTTTCTTT.

The genes are TRBV5-1 and TRBJ1-1; 7 positions match TRBD1. Germline CDR1 and CDR2: SGHRS and YFSETQ. This CDR3 has 14 residues. V shed 4 bases, J shed 1 base, and the junction held 4 bases outside the gene matches. The CDR3 coding sequence is TGCGCCAGCAGCACCCAGGGGGGGAACACTGAAGCTTTCTTT. Translation gives CASSTQGGNTEAFF.

The chain combines TRBV27 with TRBJ1-2, with TRBD1 as a possible D gene (5 bases). This CDR3 spans 14 amino acids. Per the germline V gene, CDR1 is MNHEY and CDR2 is SMNVEV (reference sequence). Trimming took 7 bases from V and 4 from J, leaving 16 bases between them. The CDR3 coding sequence is TGTGCCAGCACCCCAACGGGCAGGGCCTATGGCTACACCTTC. Residues: CASTPTGRAYGYTF.

In the case of this clone: One end of the junction is discordant with germline, which a read error may explain. The CDR3 sequence: CSSSLTPDRGLDEQYF. The CDR3 coding sequence is TGTTCCAGCAGCTTAACCCCGGACAGGGGGCTCGACGAGCAGTACTTC. The V gene is TRBV7-9, the J gene TRBJ2-7; 11 positions agree with TRBD1. The germline CDR1 and CDR2 sequences are SEHNR and FQNEAQ (reference sequence). The CDR3 runs 16 residues.

This clone appeared a single time. This chain joins TRBV14 and TRBJ2-3; 14 nucleotides align to TRBD2. Germline lookup yields CDR1 SGHDN and CDR2 FVKESK. V gave up 4 bases and J gave up 3 bases; unmatched junction bases: 0. The CDR3 totals 15 residues. The CDR3 protein is CASSRTSGGTDTQYF. CDR3 nucleotide sequence: TGTGCCAGCAGCCGGACTAGCGGGGGGACAGATACGCAGTATTTT.

This clone occurred a few times. The V gene is TRBV6-6, the J gene TRBJ2-1, with D uncertain. The V end was cut by 5 bases, the J end by 2 bases, with 10 bases between. Germline CDR1 and CDR2: MNHNY and SVGAGI (reference sequence). This CDR3 region has 14 residues. The CDR3 bases are TGTGCCAGCAGTCTTAGCAGTACCTACAATGAGCAGTTCTTC. It yields the protein CASSLSSTYNEQFF.

The V and J genes are TRBV6-5 and TRBJ1-1; TRBD1 matches 9 bases. Losses at the gene ends were 4 bases for V and 7 bases for J; bases not matched to a gene: 10. The CDR3 spans 15 residues. Germline V lookup: CDR1 MNHEY, CDR2 SVGAGI. CDR3 sequence reads: CASSWGQGYPYEAFF. The CDR3 nucleotides are TGTGCCAGCAGTTGGGGACAGGGCTATCCCTATGAAGCTTTCTTT.

This chain joins TRBV5-8 and TRBJ2-7; TRBD1 matches at 7 bases. The ends lost 5 bases at V and 5 bases at J; junction bases unmatched: 7. The CDR3 is 13 amino acids. CDR1 is SGHTS, CDR2 YDEGEE, per germline. This CDR3 reads CASSYDRVDEQYF. The CDR3 nucleotides read TGTGCCAGCAGTTACGACAGGGTCGACGAGCAGTACTTC. Supplemented by reference TRBV5-8 and TRBJ2-7, the full variable domain reads EAGVTQSPTHLIKTRGQQATLRCSPISGHTSVYWYQQALGLGLQFLLWYDEGEERNRGNFPPRFSGRQFPNYSSELNVNALELEDSALYLCASSYDRVDEQYFGPGTRLTVT.

This clone has only one observation. The gene calls are TRBV30 and TRBJ1-4; weak D call: TRBD1 (6 bases). This CDR3 region has 14 residues. In germline, CDR1 is GTSNPN, CDR2 SVGIG (reference sequence). With 3 bases removed from V and 4 bases from J, the gap between germline ends came to 12 bases. Written as DNA, the CDR3 is TGTGCCTGGAGCCAGGACAGCCTTAATGAAAAACTGTTTTTT. Translating gives CAWSQDSLNEKLFF.

The DNA of the CDR3 is TGTGCCAGCAGCGTAGATGGGGGGGCAGATACGCAGTATTTT. Residues: CASSVDGGADTQYF. The chain uses TRBV9 and TRBJ2-3, with 7 positions matching TRBD2. V was clipped by 0 bases and J by 4 bases; unmatched bases: 2. The CDR3 loop spans 14 amino acids. The germline V gene has CDR1 SGDLS and CDR2 YYNGEE.

The V gene is TRBV10-1, the J gene TRBJ2-7; D possibly corresponds to TRBD1 (6 bases). Germline assignment: CDR1 WNHNN and CDR2 SYGVQD (reference sequence). This CDR3 has 14 amino acids. V lost 2 bases to trimming and J lost 0 bases, with 8 bases between them. This chain's CDR3 is CASSEDRLSYEQYF. The CDR3 DNA reads as TGCGCCAGCAGTGAGGACAGGCTCTCCTACGAGCAGTACTTC.

This clone was seen only a few times. The chain has TRBV2 and TRBJ1-1; the D gene is possibly TRBD1 (6 bases). The ends were cut back, 10 bases at V and 3 bases at J, with 9 bases in the middle. Germline V gene lookup returns CDR1 SNHLY and CDR2 FYNNEI. The CDR3 extends over 11 amino acids. CDR3 nucleotides: TGTGCCATAGGACAGTACACTGAAGCTTTCTTT. It is translated as CAIGQYTEAFF.

This clone was seen more than once but under ten times. Distinct nucleotide sequences in the sample also encode this CDR3. The chain uses TRBV7-6 and TRBJ1-6; D is possibly TRBD1 (6 bases). Germline-derived CDR1 and CDR2 are SGHVS and FNYEAQ. Trimming left V 1 base short and J 9 bases short, with 7 bases between. The CDR3 consists of 13 residues. Here the CDR3 reads CASSLEGGSPLHF. The CDR3 DNA reads as TGTGCCAGCAGCTTAGAAGGGGGTTCACCCCTCCACTTT.

The rearrangement uses TRBV2 and TRBJ2-7; TRBD1 agrees at 7 bases. The CDR3 totals 15 residues. Germline V gene data show CDR1 as SNHLY and CDR2 as FYNNEI. The V segment lost 7 bases and the J segment 1 base; nucleotides outside the gene matches: 10. In nucleotides, the CDR3 is TGTGCCAGCACTAGTGAAGGGGGCGCGTCCTACGAGCAGTACTTC. It encodes CASTSEGGASYEQYF.

The rearrangement uses TRBV27 and TRBJ1-2; D perhaps matches TRBD1 (5 bases). Germline loops: CDR1 MNHEY, CDR2 SMNVEV (reference sequence). The V end was cut by 2 bases, the J end by 5 bases, with 21 bases between. This CDR3 is 17 amino acids long. The CDR3 bases are TGTGCCAGCAGTTTAGGACTGCCGGTCGGAGGGGCATATGGCTACACCTTC. Translation: CASSLGLPVGGAYGYTF.

A few counts support this clone. The chain links TRBV5-1 to TRBJ2-6; TRBD2 is a possible D gene (5 bases). Looked up from germline, CDR1 is SGHRS and CDR2 is YFSETQ. The CDR3 consists of 17 residues. V was clipped by 5 bases and J by 1 base, with 16 bases between them. The CDR3: CASSSSGITSGANVLTF. The CDR3 DNA reads as TGCGCCAGCAGTTCCTCCGGGATAACATCTGGGGCCAACGTCCTGACTTTC.

V usage is TRBV6-5 and J usage is TRBJ2-5, with 8 positions matching TRBD2. The CDR3 totals 15 residues. The trim removed 6 bases at V and 2 bases at J, leaving 8 bases unmatched. Germline V lookup: CDR1 MNHEY, CDR2 SVGAGI. The CDR3: CASSITGGGQETQYF. CDR3 DNA: TGTGCCAGCAGCATCACCGGGGGGGGTCAAGAGACCCAGTACTTC.

This clone has more than one count but fewer than ten. The gene calls are TRBV6-4 and TRBJ1-1, with 7 bases matching TRBD1. CDR3 size: 15 residues. V shed 5 bases and J 2 bases; nucleotides not matched to a gene: 8. CDR1 and CDR2 from the germline V gene are MRHNA and SNTAGT. The CDR3 reads CASSYGTEINTEAFF. The CDR3, as DNA: TGTGCCAGCAGTTACGGGACAGAGATTAACACTGAAGCTTTCTTT.

Comment on this clone: The sample holds other DNA sequences that translate to the same CDR3. V usage is TRBV5-1 and J usage is TRBJ2-3, with D perhaps matching TRBD2 (5 bases). V shed 0 bases and J shed 1 base, with 6 bases lying between them. Germline CDR1 is SGHRS and CDR2 is YFSETQ. The CDR3 extends over 14 amino acids. This CDR3 is CASSLAGGTDTQYF. As DNA, the CDR3 is TGCGCCAGCAGCTTGGCCGGGGGCACAGATACGCAGTATTTT. Drawing the rest from reference TRBV5-1 and TRBJ2-3, the complete variable domain is KAGVTQTPRYLIKTRGQQVTLSCSPISGHRSVSWYQQTPGQGLQFLFEYFSETQRNKGNFPGRFSGRQFSNSRSEMNVSTLELGDSALYLCASSLAGGTDTQYFGPGTRLTVL.

This sequence joins TRBV5-1 and TRBJ2-3; 9 bases line up with TRBD1. Germline CDR1 is SGHRS and CDR2 is YFSETQ. V shed 2 bases and J 6 bases; nucleotides not matched to a gene: 19. This CDR3 has 19 residues. DNA of the CDR3: TGCGCCAGCAGCTTTACAGGGGGCCCGGAAAACAAAGGGACTGATACGCAGTATTTT. The encoded protein is CASSFTGGPENKGTDTQYF.

The rearrangement uses TRBV5-1 and TRBJ2-5, with TRBD1 matching over 8 bases. Germline CDR1 and CDR2: SGHRS and YFSETQ. The CDR3 consists of 14 residues. Trimming took 0 bases from V and 2 from J; bases not matched to a gene: 0. CDR3 region: CASSLDRGQETQYF. In DNA, the CDR3 is TGCGCCAGCAGCTTGGACAGGGGGCAAGAGACCCAGTACTTC.

V is TRBV6-1 and J is TRBJ1-2; the D is unclear. CDR1 is MNHNS and CDR2 is SASEGT in the germline V gene. The CDR3 spans 16 residues. With 0 bases removed from V and 4 bases from J, the gap between germline ends came to 15 bases. CDR3 region: CASSEAAWTAAYGYTF. The DNA of the CDR3 is TGTGCCAGCAGTGAAGCGGCGTGGACTGCAGCCTATGGCTACACCTTC.

This clone came up a few times. CDR3: CASSLAGGWADTQYF. The CDR3 nucleotides are TGTGCCAGCAGCTTAGCGGGGGGGTGGGCAGATACGCAGTATTTT. The J gene is TRBJ2-3, the V gene TRBV7-2, with 7 bases aligning to TRBD2. This CDR3 comprises 15 residues. V was clipped by 0 bases and J by 4 bases; unmatched bases: 4. Germline loops: CDR1 SGHTA, CDR2 FQGNSA. Supplemented by reference TRBV7-2 and TRBJ2-3, the full variable domain reads GAGVSQSPSNKVTEKGKDVELRCDPISGHTALYWYRQSLGQGLEFLIYFQGNSAPDKSGLPSDRFSAERTGGSVSTLTIQRTQQEDSAVYLCASSLAGGWADTQYFGPGTRLTVL.

This CDR3 reads CASSLPGTGEEQYF. The CDR3 DNA reads TGTGCCAGCAGCTTGCCCGGGACAGGGGAAGAGCAGTACTTC. V usage is TRBV5-4 and J usage is TRBJ2-7; 10 nucleotides match TRBD1. The germline gives CDR1 SGHNT, CDR2 YYREEE (reference sequence). The CDR3 covers 14 residues. V shed 1 base and J 7 bases; nucleotides not matched to a gene: 5.

The chain carries TRBV14 and TRBJ1-2; D remains ambiguous. The CDR3 sequence is 13 residues long. Germline values: CDR1 SGHDN, CDR2 FVKESK. V was shortened by 0 bases and J by 7 bases, with 9 bases between the two germline ends. The CDR3 sequence: CASSQDRQAGYTF. The CDR3 region has the DNA TGTGCCAGCAGCCAAGATCGCCAGGCTGGCTACACCTTC.